The TCR beta chain under discussion was sequenced for a study of blood T cells in healthy people across ages. A second roughly 6 to 12 cycle PCR used barcoded and J-beta primers. Each cDNA molecule was tagged by a template-switch adaptor with 12 random nucleotides. Sequencing yielded, for each sample, at least 3 million paired-end reads carrying CDR3. Each CDR3 protein gets one entry after TCRdb re-called the 5' RACE reads with MiXCR. The sample lists fewer than 2,000,000 distinct CDR3 sequences, approximately 32% occurring once. The germline V gene has CDR1 GTSNPN and CDR2 SVGIG (reference sequence). The CDR3 has 13 residues. V shed 3 bases and J shed 2 bases, with 10 bases lying between them. Findings and limits, study-wide: Naive CD4+ cells and diversity were both higher in long-lived donors than in aged donors. Observed TCR beta diversity showed a strong correlation with the percentage of naive T cells as measured by flow cytometry.

As concerns this clonotype: The antigen is not known.

V gene TRBV30 combines with J gene TRBJ1-1; D is unresolved. Sequenced input: blood. The origin of this receptor is a woman in her 30s in good health. CDR3: CAWSPPSNTEAFF. The CDR3 nucleotides are TGTGCCTGGAGCCCGCCATCAAACACTGAAGCTTTCTTT.